This T cell receptor (beta chain) comes out of a study of T cell changes during pregnancy in multiple sclerosis. Repertoires were generated with immunoSEQ multiplex PCR, while TCRdb's copy carries only in-frame clones and drops some. The sample consists of 15,000 to 20,000 clones, about 87% of them appearing once. The sequencing here drew on CD8+ T cells from peripheral blood mononuclear cells, taken after pregnancy. This sequence was found in a female donor in good health, enrolled as a control in a pregnancy study.

CDR3 in DNA: TGTGCCACCAGCAGAGGGTTGGGACAGGGGGCGATTCGTGAAAAACTGTTTTTT. Translation gives CATSRGLGQGAIREKLFF. The rearrangement links TRBV15 to TRBJ1-4; 12 nucleotides align to TRBD1. The CDR3 covers 18 residues. From germline, CDR1 is LNHNV and CDR2 YYDKDF (reference sequence). The J segment lost 7 bases and the V segment lost 1 base, leaving 10 bases of the junction unmatched.